Following are 19 T cell receptor beta chains from one sample sequenced in a study of blood T cell repertoires in COVID-19. The data were produced by immunoSEQ multiplex PCR, yet TCRdb's version contains in-frame clones alone and is incomplete. The top ten clones hold 7.2% of a sample with a few hundred thousand clones, almost 85% of them seen once. The sequencing input was peripheral blood. These receptor sequences come from a human donor in a cohort sampled during active COVID-19.

The chain couples TRBV2 to TRBJ2-7; D might be TRBD2 (5 bases). The CDR3 length is 14 residues. V was pared by 3 bases and J by 6 bases, with 15 bases between. Germline values: CDR1 SNHLY, CDR2 FYNNEI. In nucleotides, the CDR3 is TGTGCCAGCAGTGAGGGCGGGCAGGTAGGCGAGCAGTACTTC. Encoded protein: CASSEGGQVGEQYF. Looking up the rest from reference TRBV2 and TRBJ2-7 gives the full variable domain: EPEVTQTPSHQVTQMGQEVILRCVPISNHLYFYWYRQILGQKVEFLVSFYNNEISEKSEIFDDQFSVERPDGSNFTLKIRSTKLEDSAMYFCASSEGGQVGEQYFGPGTRLTVT.

This clone was seen only once. The rearrangement links TRBV6-5 to TRBJ1-2; D is undetermined. The CDR3 totals 14 residues. V shed 5 bases and J shed 6 bases, with 16 bases lying between them. Germline V gene lookup returns CDR1 MNHEY and CDR2 SVGAGI. The CDR3 nucleotides are TGTGCCAGCAGTCGCCGGAGGGAAGAGGATGGCTACACCTTC. This gives the protein CASSRRREEDGYTF.

The chain recombines TRBV7-8 with TRBJ1-5, with D hard to call. The V end was cut by 5 bases, the J end by 3 bases, with 17 bases between. CDR1 and CDR2 (germline): SGHVS, FQNEAQ. CDR3 length: 16 residues. CDR3 region: CASSTRALIFNQPQHF. Written as DNA, the CDR3 is TGTGCCAGCAGCACCCGCGCCCTTATTTTCAATCAGCCCCAGCATTTT.

This sequence joins TRBV12-3 or TRBV12-4 and TRBJ1-5; no clear D. V was trimmed by 8 bases and J by 1 base, leaving 9 bases between them. The CDR3 extends over 13 amino acids. The CDR3 loop reads CASLRESNQPQHF. CDR3 DNA sequence: TGTGCCAGCCTAAGGGAGAGCAATCAGCCCCAGCATTTT.

The chain couples TRBV2 to TRBJ2-1; 11 nucleotides agree with TRBD2. The CDR3 runs to 15 residues. J was trimmed by 8 bases and V by 7 bases; bases with no gene match: 10. Germline V lookup: CDR1 SNHLY, CDR2 FYNNEI. For the CDR3, the DNA is TGTGCCAGCACCAAGACTAGCGGGGATCTCGATGAGCAGTTCTTC. This codes for CASTKTSGDLDEQFF.

V gene TRBV24-1 combines with J gene TRBJ1-2; D remains unclear. The CDR3 has 12 residues. The germline CDR1 and CDR2 sequences are KGHDR and SFDVKD. Trimming removed 5 bases from V and 4 bases from J, with 7 bases in between. The CDR3 DNA is TGTGCCACCAGTGTCGAGAGCTATGGCTACACCTTC. It codes for CATSVESYGYTF.

This clone was found a few times. The gene calls are TRBV19 and TRBJ2-1; 7 nucleotides align to TRBD1. Germline trimming cut 7 bases from V and 8 bases from J; bases unmatched to any gene: 11. There are 14 residues in the CDR3. Germline loops: CDR1 LNHDA, CDR2 SQIVND (reference sequence). This chain's CDR3 is CASMKGQRNDEQFF. Written as DNA, the CDR3 is TGTGCCAGTATGAAGGGACAGAGGAACGATGAGCAGTTCTTC.

The V and J genes are TRBV9 and TRBJ2-3; unclear D gene. The germline CDR1 and CDR2 sequences are SGDLS and YYNGEE. Trimming stripped 4 bases from V and 2 bases from J, with 11 bases between. The CDR3 is made up of 14 amino acids. The DNA of the CDR3 is TGTGCCAGCAGCCCTTCCGGGTCCACAGATACGCAGTATTTT. It yields the protein CASSPSGSTDTQYF.

V usage is TRBV3-1 (or the pseudogene TRBV3-2) and J usage is TRBJ1-4; D remains ambiguous. This CDR3 spans 12 amino acids. The V and J ends lost 4 bases and 7 bases respectively, with 7 bases between them. In germline, CDR1 is LGHDT, CDR2 YNNKEL (reference sequence). Written as DNA, the CDR3 is TGTGCCAGCAGCCTGACTTCTGAAAAACTGTTTTTT. Its translation: CASSLTSEKLFF.

The J gene is TRBJ2-1, the V gene TRBV7-9, with TRBD2 identical over 11 bases. This CDR3 has 15 residues. CDR1 is SEHNR, CDR2 FQNEAQ, per germline (reference sequence). The V segment lost 4 bases and the J segment 8 bases; nucleotides outside the gene matches: 7. The CDR3 nucleotides are TGTGCCAGCAGCTCCCTAGCGGGGGGCCAGGATGAGCAGTTCTTC. This codes for CASSSLAGGQDEQFF.

Only one count was recorded for this clone. The chain is built from TRBV5-8 and TRBJ2-7; D possibly corresponds to TRBD1 (5 bases). Trimming removed 4 bases from V and 6 bases from J, with 17 bases in between. Germline CDR1 and CDR2: SGHTS and YDEGEE. CDR3 size: 14 residues. Here the CDR3 reads CASSTDSLYFEQYF. The CDR3 nucleotides are TGTGCCAGCAGCACCGACAGTCTCTACTTCGAGCAGTACTTC.

A single count supports this clone. The rearrangement uses TRBV24-1 and TRBJ2-5; TRBD2 aligns across 12 bases. V lost 2 bases, J lost 0 bases, and 3 bases stayed unmatched. Looked up from germline, CDR1 is KGHDR and CDR2 is SFDVKD. The length of the CDR3 is 17 residues. The CDR3 spells CATSDSGLAGNQETQYF. The DNA of the CDR3 is TGTGCCACCAGTGATTCTGGACTAGCGGGGAACCAAGAGACCCAGTACTTC.

This clone was seen once. The chain is built from TRBV20-1 and TRBJ2-7; tentatively, D is TRBD1 (6 bases). Germline V gene data show CDR1 as DFQATT and CDR2 as SNEGSKA (reference sequence). The CDR3 runs 11 residues. V shed 5 bases and J shed 7 bases, with 12 bases lying between them. The CDR3 protein is CSAAQGREQYF. CDR3 nucleotides: TGCAGTGCTGCACAGGGCAGGGAGCAGTACTTC.

This clone was seen more than once but under ten times. The chain employs TRBV3-1 (or the pseudogene TRBV3-2) and TRBJ1-2; 7 bases align to TRBD1. The V and J ends lost 1 base and 1 base, in that order; junction bases with no gene match: 9. Germline V gives CDR1 LGHDT, CDR2 YNNKEL (reference sequence). The CDR3 is 17 amino acids. CDR3 DNA sequence: TGTGCCAGCAGCCAAGGGTCCGGACAGGCCATTAACTATGGCTACACCTTC. Translation gives CASSQGSGQAINYGYTF.

The chain links TRBV18 to TRBJ1-2; D is undetermined. This CDR3 has 12 residues. V was shortened by 2 bases and J by 13 bases, with 14 bases between the two germline ends. From germline, CDR1 is KGHSH and CDR2 LQKENI. The CDR3 reads CASSPSSEKSTF. The CDR3 DNA follows: TGTGCCAGCTCACCATCGTCGGAGAAAAGCACCTTC.

This rearrangement joins TRBV9 to TRBJ1-2, with a weak D call TRBD1 (5 bases). Germline V gene sequence: CDR1 SGDLS, CDR2 YYNGEE. V lost 2 bases to trimming and J lost 7 bases, with 6 bases between them. The CDR3 spans 11 residues. CDR3 residues: CASSVQGGYTF. CDR3 nucleotides: TGTGCCAGCAGCGTTCAGGGTGGCTACACCTTC.

The chain has TRBV10-3 and TRBJ2-3; 8 bases match TRBD1. This CDR3 region has 16 residues. The germline V gene has CDR1 ENHRY and CDR2 SYGVKD. The V gene end was trimmed by 0 bases and the J gene end by 4 bases; junction bases not matched to a gene: 6. In DNA form, the CDR3 reads TGTGCCATCAGTGAGTCTCAGGGGGCTGTGGCAGATACGCAGTATTTT. This gives the protein CAISESQGAVADTQYF.

V is TRBV15 and J is TRBJ1-6, with a tentative D call TRBD1 (6 bases). The ends were cut back, 3 bases at V and 14 bases at J, with 23 bases in the middle. The CDR3 has 16 amino acids. Germline values: CDR1 LNHNV, CDR2 YYDKDF (reference sequence). CDR3: CATSRGATGLVTTLHF. The CDR3 region has the DNA TGTGCCACCAGCAGGGGGGCCACAGGGTTGGTTACGACCCTCCACTTT.

The gene calls are TRBV9 and TRBJ2-5, with D possibly being TRBD2 (6 bases). This CDR3 contains 14 residues. Germline CDR1 is SGDLS and CDR2 is YYNGEE. The ends were cut back, 4 bases at V and 1 base at J, with 11 bases in the middle. DNA for the CDR3: TGTGCCAGCAGCTTCCGGGACTTCCAAGAGACCCAGTACTTC. Translation gives CASSFRDFQETQYF.